This T cell receptor (beta chain) derives from a study of T cell responses to AZD1222 COVID-19 vaccine. Assay used: immunoSEQ multiplex PCR; TCRdb lists only in-frame clones, some missing. Seen here are around 210,000 clones, less than 95% observed once, and the top ten hold roughly 1.8%. The CDR3 totals 16 residues. Germline loops: CDR1 KGHSH, CDR2 LQKENI. V lost 0 bases, J lost 6 bases, and 8 bases stayed unmatched. Regarding the study as a whole: White British people made up most donors, females outnumbered males, and clonal diversity was possibly underestimated. The repertoires were collected only after the peak T cell response.

As concerns this clone: The antigen is not known.

The chain uses TRBV18 and TRBJ2-7; 10 bases match TRBD2. The specimen was peripheral blood, collected 28 days after the second dose of the MenACWY control vaccine. This clonotype was sampled from an adult who received the MenACWY meningococcal vaccine as a control. The CDR3, as DNA: TGTGCCAGCTCACCACCGGGCCTAGCGGGAGCCGGCGAGCAGTACTTC. Protein product: CASSPPGLAGAGEQYF.